This entry lists 24 T cell receptor beta chains sequenced from one sample in a study of prognosis after radiotherapy for stage I lung cancer (TCRdb year 2021). TCRdb lists the instrument as Illumina HiSeq 3000. Two rounds of multiplex PCR on genomic DNA were used to amplify the TCR beta CDR3 region. In the first round of PCR, primers specific to each TRBV and TRBJ gene were used, and the primer sequences are filed in Chinese patent CN105087789A. In-frame beta chains were kept once TCRdb had trimmed the public reads at Q25 with fastp and called clones with MiXCR. Merged by CDR3 protein, the rows form single entries marked with the most common genes and DNA. This sample holds almost 40,000 distinct CDR3 sequences; roughly 24% were observed only once. The ten top clones hold less than 30% of the sample. Sample: PBMCs, taken before or after stereotactic body radiation therapy (not recorded which). These receptors all stem from a donor aged 50 or older with non-small cell lung cancer.

This clonotype was detected many times. V and J are TRBV4-1 and TRBJ1-2, with D hard to call. The CDR3 consists of 19 residues. Looked up from germline, CDR1 is MGHRA and CDR2 is YSYEKL. V was cut by 0 bases and J by 0 bases, with 20 bases left in between. The CDR3 reads CASSQDKTDTTTTNYGYTF. CDR3 coding DNA: TGCGCCAGCAGCCAAGATAAAACAGACACTACTACTACTAACTATGGCTACACCTTC.

There are a few counts of this clonotype. The germline gene is not matched at one end of the junction; a read error may be the cause. The V gene is TRBV7-9, the J gene TRBJ2-1; weak D call: TRBD2 (6 bases). The CDR3 spans 12 residues. The germline V gene has CDR1 SEHNR and CDR2 FQNEAQ (reference sequence). CDR3 coding DNA: TGTGTTCATACGGGGGAAGGCAATGAGCAGCTCTTC. Its protein is CVHTGEGNEQLF.

Concerning this clonotype: One junction end does not reproduce the germline sequence, and a read error may be involved. This chain uses TRBV6-1 with TRBJ2-1; D may be TRBD2 (7 bases). This CDR3 is built from 16 residues. Germline CDR1 is MNHNS and CDR2 is SASEGT. CDR3 in DNA: TGTGCCAGCAGGGGGACTTTTGGCGGGGGCGGAAATGGGCAGTTCTTC. This codes for CASRGTFGGGGNGQFF.

This clonotype occurred many times. The genes are TRBV6-5 and TRBJ2-1; tentatively, D is TRBD2 (5 bases). V was cut by 0 bases and J by 5 bases, with 14 bases left in between. The germline CDR1 and CDR2 sequences are MNHEY and SVGAGI. This CDR3 spans 16 amino acids. The CDR3 nucleotides read TGTGCCAGCAGTTACTCGATGAGGCTAGCCAACAATGAGCAGTTCTTC. Protein sequence: CASSYSMRLANNEQFF.

This clonotype was detected only a few times. A much larger clone differs by one base, so this may be a read error. This chain links TRBV15 with TRBJ1-4; no definite D call. Per germline, CDR1 LNHNV and CDR2 YYDKDF (reference sequence). The V end lost 1 base, the J end lost 8 bases, and 8 bases lay between the germline ends. This CDR3 region has 13 residues. CDR3 bases: TGTGCCACCAGCAGAGGCCAGAGGGAAAAACTGTTTTTT. The encoded protein is CATSRGQREKLFF. The variable domain in full, completed from reference TRBV15 and TRBJ1-4, reads DAMVIQNPRYQVTQFGKPVTLSCSQTLNHNVMYWYQQKSSQAPKLLFHYYDKDFNNEADTPDNFQSRRPNTSFCFLDIRSPGLGDTAMYLCATSRGQREKLFFGSGTQLSVL.

This clonotype was detected ten times or more. This chain connects TRBV14 to TRBJ2-1; D perhaps matches TRBD1 (7 bases). The germline gives CDR1 SGHDN, CDR2 FVKESK. This CDR3 region has 16 residues. V dropped 6 bases and J dropped 4 bases, with 19 bases sitting between them. CDR3 nucleotides: TGTGCCAGCAGTCGAGGGGGGACACAGGGGTACAATGAGCAGTTCTTC. This sequence encodes CASSRGGTQGYNEQFF.

Comments on this clonotype: A much more abundant neighbour one base away suggests this may be a read error. V is TRBV29-1 and J is TRBJ1-2; possible D gene TRBD1, 5 bases. Germline lookup yields CDR1 SQVTM and CDR2 ANQGSEA. The ends were cut back, 5 bases at V and 5 bases at J, with 15 bases in the middle. CDR3 length equals 13 residues. CDR3 nucleotide sequence: TGCAGCGTTCGAGGTGAGACAGCTTATGGCTACACCTTC. Its translation: CSVRGETAYGYTF.

In its sample, this clonotype was seen many times. V gene TRBV19 combines with J gene TRBJ2-3; maybe TRBD2 (6 bases). With 7 bases removed from V and 5 bases from J, the gap between germline ends came to 16 bases. CDR3 length: 14 amino acids. CDR1 is LNHDA and CDR2 is SQIVND in the germline V gene (reference sequence). As DNA, the CDR3 is TGTGCCAGTATGTCGGTAGCGGAGCGAGATACGCAGTATTTT. Amino acid sequence: CASMSVAERDTQYF.

In its sample, this clonotype was seen many times. The gene calls are TRBV9 and TRBJ1-6; D not certain. The CDR3 is 16 amino acids. Germline lookup yields CDR1 SGDLS and CDR2 YYNGEE. V was pared by 3 bases and J by 5 bases, with 15 bases between. The CDR3 protein is CASSGTGTGHNSPLHF. DNA of the CDR3: TGTGCCAGCAGCGGTACGGGAACCGGACATAATTCACCCCTCCACTTT.

The table lists this clonotype with many counts. The rearrangement links TRBV5-6 to TRBJ1-2; unclear D gene. Germline CDR1 and CDR2: SGHDT and YYEEEE. V dropped 1 base and J dropped 6 bases, with 4 bases sitting between them. This CDR3 spans 11 amino acids. The CDR3 DNA reads TGTGCCAGCAGCTTGCTAGATGGCTACACCTTC. Its translation is CASSLLDGYTF.

At least ten counts were recorded for this clonotype. A much larger clone lies a single base off, so this may be a read error. The gene calls are TRBV27 and TRBJ2-3, with D perhaps TRBD2 (7 bases). Germline CDR1 and CDR2: MNHEY and SMNVEV (reference sequence). The CDR3 consists of 16 residues. The CDR3 DNA is TGTGCCAGCAGCCCAAGGGGGGGACTACATCCAGATGCGCAGTATTTT. This translates into CASSPRGGLHPDAQYF.

This clonotype has a count of ten or more. This chain links TRBV12-3 or TRBV12-4 with TRBJ1-1; 7 nucleotides match TRBD1. The CDR3 covers 13 residues. The V gene end was trimmed by 6 bases and the J gene end by 7 bases; junction bases not matched to a gene: 8. The CDR3 nucleotides read TGTGCCAGCAGGGGACAGTGGGTGGGTGAAGCTTTCTTT. Protein product: CASRGQWVGEAFF.

This sequence joins TRBV5-1 and TRBJ1-6, with 10 bases that match TRBD1. From germline, CDR1 is SGHRS and CDR2 YFSETQ. Trimming took 4 bases from V and 16 from J; bases not matched to a gene: 14. The CDR3 consists of 15 residues. In DNA, the CDR3 is TGCGCCAGCAGCCTTAGGACAGGGGGTGATTCACAACTCCACTTT. Translation gives CASSLRTGGDSQLHF.

This clonotype has a count of ten or more. The J gene is TRBJ2-7, the V gene TRBV5-6; D not certain. The V gene lost 0 bases and the J gene lost 6 bases, with 10 bases spanning the gap. Germline V CDR1 and CDR2: SGHDT, YYEEEE. This CDR3 has 13 amino acids. The CDR3 sequence: CASSLGVEVEQYF. The CDR3 DNA is TGTGCCAGCAGCTTGGGGGTGGAAGTCGAGCAGTACTTC.

The V gene is TRBV27, the J gene TRBJ2-7; 16 bases fit TRBD2. V lost 6 bases and J lost 4; bases outside the gene matches: 6. This CDR3 is built from 16 residues. CDR1 and CDR2 from the germline V gene are MNHEY and SMNVEV (reference sequence). The CDR3 is CASRGLAGGPGYEQYF. CDR3 bases: TGTGCCAGCAGGGGACTAGCGGGAGGGCCGGGGTACGAGCAGTACTTC.

This clonotype was recorded at least ten times. The V gene is TRBV6-1, the J gene TRBJ2-7; D may be TRBD2 (6 bases). Germline V gene data show CDR1 as MNHNS and CDR2 as SASEGT. V lost 4 bases, J lost 2 bases, and 15 bases lay in between. The CDR3 spans 15 residues. The CDR3 is CASSGGAIGTYEQYF. The CDR3 DNA is TGTGCCAGCAGTGGCGGGGCGATAGGAACCTACGAGCAGTACTTC.

To note about this clonotype: This could be a read error, since a much larger clone is one nucleotide away. This chain connects TRBV18 to TRBJ2-3, with a weak D call TRBD1 (9 bases). The CDR3 covers 15 residues. Germline-derived CDR1 and CDR2 are KGHSH and LQKENI. CDR3 sequence (DNA): TGTGTCAGCTCCGGGAGGGACAGGGTCACAGATACGCAGTATTTT. Its protein is CVSSGRDRVTDTQYF.

This clonotype was recorded many times. The chain is built from TRBV7-2 and TRBJ1-1, with D perhaps TRBD1 (5 bases). The CDR3 has 15 amino acids. V shed 1 base and J shed 1 base, with 10 bases lying between them. From germline, CDR1 is SGHTA and CDR2 FQGNSA. The CDR3 DNA reads as TGTGCCAGCAGCTTAGGGCTAGGGACGAACACTGAAGCTTTCTTT. Translation gives CASSLGLGTNTEAFF.

This clonotype appeared many times. The chain uses TRBV2 and TRBJ2-3, with D possibly matching TRBD1 (5 bases). The germline V and J ends were trimmed by 6 bases and 6 bases, with 19 bases remaining between them. The CDR3 contains 15 residues. Germline CDR1 reads SNHLY; CDR2 reads FYNNEI. DNA for the CDR3: TGTGCCAGCAGGGGGCCAGTCCAGGCTCCGGATACGCAGTATTTT. Residues: CASRGPVQAPDTQYF.

This clonotype was counted at least ten times. The CDR3 here is CAISYGTDYGYTF. The CDR3 DNA follows: TGTGCCATCAGTTACGGGACAGACTATGGCTACACCTTC. The chain links TRBV10-3 to TRBJ1-2, with TRBD1 matching 7 bases. The germline CDR1 and CDR2 sequences are ENHRY and SYGVKD. There are 13 residues in the CDR3. With V trimmed by 5 bases and J by 3 bases, 3 bases remained unmatched.

This clonotype was counted many times. The rearrangement links TRBV6-2 or TRBV6-3 to TRBJ1-4; 7 bases are a match to TRBD1. CDR3 length: 15 residues. The germline V gene encodes CDR1 MNHEY and CDR2 SVGEGT. V was pared by 5 bases and J by 3 bases, with 6 bases of the junction left unmatched. CDR3 sequence: CASSAPGQPNEKLFF. In DNA form, the CDR3 reads TGTGCCAGCAGTGCCCCGGGACAGCCTAATGAAAAACTGTTTTTT.

In this sample, this clonotype turned up many times. The chain carries TRBV29-1 and TRBJ2-1; no clear D. There are 14 residues in the CDR3. Germline CDR1 reads SQVTM; CDR2 reads ANQGSEA. Trimming removed 0 bases from V and 1 base from J, with 7 bases in between. CDR3 DNA: TGCAGCGTTGAAGACATGAAATCCTACAATGAGCAGTTCTTC. Translation: CSVEDMKSYNEQFF.

This clonotype was recorded many times. The chain carries TRBV2 and TRBJ1-2; no definite D call. V lost 6 bases to trimming and J lost 2 bases, with 7 bases between them. The CDR3 totals 12 residues. Germline V lookup: CDR1 SNHLY, CDR2 FYNNEI. The CDR3 DNA is TGTGCCAGCAGCGGACGGAACTATGGCTACACCTTC. Protein sequence: CASSGRNYGYTF.

This clonotype was seen once. The V gene is TRBV5-1, the J gene TRBJ2-6; D is perhaps TRBD1 or TRBD2 (5 bases each). The V gene's germline CDR1 is SGHRS and CDR2 YFSETQ. V was clipped by 4 bases and J by 6 bases, with 17 bases between them. This CDR3 is built from 16 residues. CDR3 nucleotide sequence: TGCGCCAGCAGCGGGGACGGAAGCTCTCTGGCCAACGTCCTGACTTTC. Translating gives CASSGDGSSLANVLTF.